Presented here are 32 T cell receptor beta chains from one specimen sequenced in a study of blood T cell repertoires in COVID-19. Some clones are missing from TCRdb's copy, which holds only in-frame ones; the method was immunoSEQ multiplex PCR. There are more than 20,000 clones in the sample; around 89% occur only once, and 20% to 30% lies in the top ten. Sequenced: peripheral blood. Receptors originate from a human donor with active COVID-19. The donor label of this sample is uncertain.

J is TRBJ2-3 and V is TRBV6-6; 8 positions agree with TRBD1. The CDR3 extends over 14 amino acids. V lost 4 bases to trimming and J lost 2 bases; unmatched junction nucleotides: 2. Germline CDR1 and CDR2: MNHNY and SVGAGI (reference sequence). As DNA, the CDR3 is TGTGCCAGCAGTTTGACAGGGGCCACAGATACGCAGTATTTT. This gives the protein CASSLTGATDTQYF.

CDR3 sequence (DNA): TGTGCCAGCAGCTTCGGGGGATCCCAAGAGACCCAGTACTTC. Its protein is CASSFGGSQETQYF. V and J are TRBV11-2 and TRBJ2-5, with a weak D call TRBD2 (6 bases). CDR1 and CDR2 (germline): SGHAT, FQNNGV. Trimming took 3 bases from V and 1 from J, leaving 9 bases between them. The CDR3 is 14 residues long.

This sequence joins TRBV5-1 and TRBJ1-6, with D possibly TRBD1 on 6 matching bases. V was cut by 5 bases and J by 7 bases, with 10 bases left in between. The CDR3 totals 13 residues. Germline-derived CDR1 and CDR2 are SGHRS and YFSETQ. The CDR3 region has the DNA TGCGCCAGCAGTAGGACAGTAAATTCACCCCTCCACTTT. It yields the protein CASSRTVNSPLHF.

A few counts support this clone. The rearrangement uses TRBV6-5 and TRBJ2-3, with 9 bases matching TRBD2. The V gene's germline CDR1 is MNHEY and CDR2 SVGAGI. J was trimmed by 6 bases and V by 6 bases; bases with no gene match: 10. CDR3 size: 15 residues. This CDR3 is CASSHGAGGPDTQYF. For the CDR3, the DNA is TGTGCCAGCAGCCACGGGGCGGGGGGGCCGGATACGCAGTATTTT.

The chain uses TRBV3-1 (or the pseudogene TRBV3-2) and TRBJ2-5; a possible D gene is TRBD2 (7 bases). Trimming stripped 4 bases from V and 5 bases from J, with 11 bases between. The CDR3 extends over 13 amino acids. Germline assignment: CDR1 LGHDT and CDR2 YNNKEL (reference sequence). The DNA of the CDR3 is TGTGCCAGCAGCCCAGGGGAGGGGGAGACCCAGTACTTC. Its protein is CASSPGEGETQYF.

In this sample, this clone turned up once. This rearrangement joins TRBV4-2 to TRBJ1-6; 8 nucleotides align to TRBD1. Trimming at V came to 1 base and at J to 12 bases, leaving 8 bases not matched to a gene. Germline V gives CDR1 LGHNA, CDR2 YNFKEQ. The length of the CDR3 is 15 residues. The CDR3 reads CASSQAPGQEKPLHF. The CDR3 nucleotides are TGTGCCAGCAGCCAAGCCCCGGGACAGGAGAAACCCCTCCACTTT.

The V gene is TRBV7-5, the J gene TRBJ2-7; the D call of TRBD1 is as the table states it, not checked on the DNA. TRBV7-5 is a pseudogene segment. The CDR3 has 15 amino acids. In DNA, the CDR3 is TGTGCCAGAAGCCCGCGGCGGGACAGGGCCTACGAGCAGTACTTC. Amino acid sequence: CARSPRRDRAYEQYF.

The chain recombines TRBV6-2 or TRBV6-3 with TRBJ1-5, with a weak D call TRBD1 (6 bases). V lost 5 bases and J lost 6, with 20 bases in between. Germline V gives CDR1 MNHEY, CDR2 SVGEGT. The CDR3 spans 16 residues. The CDR3 coding sequence is TGTGCCAGCAGTCCCGTCATCACAGGGTTAGGTCAGCCCCAGCATTTT. Translation: CASSPVITGLGQPQHF.

The V gene is TRBV28, the J gene TRBJ1-1; D not certain. CDR3 length equals 13 residues. The ends were cut back, 3 bases at V and 4 bases at J, with 9 bases in the middle. CDR1 and CDR2 from the germline V gene are MDHEN and SYDVKM. The CDR3 loop reads CASSFSRSTEAFF. CDR3 in DNA: TGTGCCAGCAGTTTTTCCAGATCCACTGAAGCTTTCTTT. Variable domain in full (rest from reference TRBV28 and TRBJ1-1): DVKVTQSSRYLVKRTGEKVFLECVQDMDHENMFWYRQDPGLGLRLIYFSYDVKMKEKGDIPEGYSVSREKKERFSLILESASTNQTSMYLCASSFSRSTEAFFGQGTRLTVV.

The J gene is TRBJ1-1, the V gene TRBV5-8, with D unresolved. Germline V lookup: CDR1 SGHTS, CDR2 YDEGEE. The CDR3 has 15 amino acids. The V end lost 5 bases, the J end lost 1 base, and 15 bases lay between the germline ends. The CDR3: CASRSWASGNTEAFF. In DNA form, the CDR3 reads TGTGCCAGCAGGTCATGGGCGTCTGGGAACACTGAAGCTTTCTTT.

The rearrangement uses TRBV2 and TRBJ1-1; 9 bases align to TRBD1. The CDR3 runs 13 residues. Germline lookup yields CDR1 SNHLY and CDR2 FYNNEI. Trimming took 7 bases from V and 8 from J; bases not matched to a gene: 8. The CDR3 DNA reads TGTGCCAGCATGGAACAGGGGGCGAAGGAAGCTTTCTTT. Protein: CASMEQGAKEAFF. The entire variable domain, with the rest obtained from reference TRBV2 and TRBJ1-1, is as follows: EPEVTQTPSHQVTQMGQEVILRCVPISNHLYFYWYRQILGQKVEFLVSFYNNEISEKSEIFDDQFSVERPDGSNFTLKIRSTKLEDSAMYFCASMEQGAKEAFFGQGTRLTVV.

The chain couples TRBV2 to TRBJ1-2, with 7 bases aligning to TRBD1. Trimming cost V 4 bases and J 2 bases; bases outside gene matches: 4. Germline V gives CDR1 SNHLY, CDR2 FYNNEI. The CDR3 extends over 14 amino acids. The CDR3 here is CASSARQGNYGYTF. CDR3 sequence (DNA): TGTGCCAGCAGTGCCCGACAGGGAAACTATGGCTACACCTTC.

The rearrangement joins TRBV29-1 to TRBJ2-7; the match to TRBD2 covers 7 bases. Trimming cost V 4 bases and J 5 bases; bases outside gene matches: 8. Germline-derived CDR1 and CDR2 are SQVTM and ANQGSEA. The length of the CDR3 is 13 residues. CDR3 in amino acids: CSVARGSPHEQYF. The DNA for the CDR3 is TGCAGCGTTGCGCGCGGGAGCCCCCACGAGCAGTACTTC.

V and J are TRBV19 and TRBJ2-3, with 10 bases matching TRBD1. With V trimmed by 7 bases and J by 4 bases, 5 bases remained unmatched. This CDR3 comprises 14 residues. The germline V gene encodes CDR1 LNHDA and CDR2 SQIVND (reference sequence). The CDR3 region has the DNA TGTGCCAGTATCCGACAGGGGGCCCCAGATACGCAGTATTTT. Protein: CASIRQGAPDTQYF.

The CDR3 is CASSRGTEGPEAFF. The DNA of the CDR3 is TGTGCCAGCAGCCGAGGGACGGAGGGGCCTGAAGCTTTCTTT. This chain connects TRBV11-2 to TRBJ1-1, with TRBD1 as a possible D gene (5 bases). Germline CDR1 reads SGHAT; CDR2 reads FQNNGV. This CDR3 is 14 amino acids long. V lost 5 bases and J lost 6, with 16 bases in between.

The chain recombines TRBV6-5 with TRBJ2-7, with D possibly TRBD1 on 6 matching bases. The V and J ends lost 6 bases and 4 bases respectively, with 19 bases between them. The CDR3 totals 15 residues. Germline CDR1 and CDR2: MNHEY and SVGAGI. The CDR3 protein is CASSQDRRKKYEQYF. For the CDR3, the DNA is TGTGCCAGCAGCCAGGACAGACGAAAGAAGTACGAGCAGTACTTC.

The V and J genes are TRBV19 and TRBJ2-5; 11 bases match TRBD2. V lost 6 bases to trimming and J lost 4 bases; unmatched junction nucleotides: 7. The germline V gene encodes CDR1 LNHDA and CDR2 SQIVND (reference sequence). The CDR3 extends over 15 amino acids. The CDR3 DNA reads TGTGCCAGTAGCCTAGCGGGGGGCCGACGAGAGACCCAGTACTTC. This translates into CASSLAGGRRETQYF.

The chain has TRBV10-3 and TRBJ1-1, with D possibly being TRBD1 (6 bases). Germline loops: CDR1 ENHRY, CDR2 SYGVKD. With 3 bases removed from V and 8 bases from J, the gap between germline ends came to 13 bases. The CDR3 runs 13 residues. The CDR3 sequence is CAISEEQGIEAFF. The CDR3 DNA follows: TGTGCCATCAGTGAAGAACAGGGAATCGAAGCTTTCTTT.

The chain uses TRBV6-2 or TRBV6-3 and TRBJ1-2; 7 bases are a match to TRBD1. The V segment lost 5 bases and the J segment 13 bases; nucleotides outside the gene matches: 7. The CDR3 totals 11 residues. Germline assignment: CDR1 MNHEY and CDR2 SVGEGT. The CDR3 nucleotides are TGTGCCAGCAGTCAAGGACAGGCCTTCACCTTC. Translation gives CASSQGQAFTF.

The chain combines TRBV4-1 with TRBJ2-2; TRBD1 is a possible D gene (6 bases). This CDR3 comprises 15 residues. CDR1 is MGHRA and CDR2 is YSYEKL in the germline V gene. Trimming cost V 1 base and J 6 bases, with 12 bases left between them. The CDR3 loop is CASSQGDMKAGELFF. The DNA for the CDR3 is TGCGCCAGCAGCCAAGGGGACATGAAGGCCGGGGAGCTGTTTTTT.

This chain uses TRBV7-2 with TRBJ2-3; TRBD1 is a possible D gene (6 bases). The CDR3 is made up of 19 amino acids. V lost 5 bases and J 2 bases, leaving 26 bases between the germline ends. Germline V gene data show CDR1 as SGHTA and CDR2 as FQGNSA. CDR3 nucleotides: TGTGCCAGCAGCCCTTCGACCTACGGACAGTCACTAGACACAGATACGCAGTATTTT. Residues: CASSPSTYGQSLDTDTQYF.

V gene TRBV4-1 combines with J gene TRBJ1-2; no reliable D call. The V gene's germline CDR1 is MGHRA and CDR2 YSYEKL. V gave up 1 base and J gave up 2 bases, with 17 bases separating them. The CDR3 consists of 17 residues. The CDR3 DNA sequence: TGCGCCAGCAGCCAAGGCCCCGAGGGAAGAGGAAACTATGGCTACACCTTC. It translates to CASSQGPEGRGNYGYTF.

The chain is built from TRBV9 and TRBJ1-1, with 9 nucleotides matching TRBD1. CDR1 SGDLS and CDR2 YYNGEE come from the germline V gene. After removal of 4 bases from V and 0 bases from J, the junction contained 10 bases not matched to a gene. The CDR3 length is 17 residues. CDR3 bases: TGTGCCAGCAGCCCCTACGGACAGGGGAGCATGAACACTGAAGCTTTCTTT. Its protein is CASSPYGQGSMNTEAFF.

In its sample, this clone was seen once. The CDR3 reads CASSRTRGGTTDTQYF. The CDR3 DNA reads TGTGCCAGCAGCCGTACTCGGGGGGGCACCACAGATACGCAGTATTTT. The chain carries TRBV7-3 and TRBJ2-3; 8 nucleotides agree with TRBD2. CDR1 and CDR2 from the germline V gene are SGHTA and FQGTGA. The CDR3 is 16 residues long. With V trimmed by 5 bases and J by 2 bases, 9 bases remained unmatched.

J is TRBJ2-7 and V is TRBV2; TRBD2 agrees at 10 bases. Germline V gene lookup returns CDR1 SNHLY and CDR2 FYNNEI. Trimming removed 11 bases from V and 3 bases from J; junction bases left unmatched: 10. This CDR3 spans 14 amino acids. In DNA form, the CDR3 reads TGTGCCGGTAGTCTAGCGGGAGAGGGCTACGAGCAGTACTTC. Translated: CAGSLAGEGYEQYF.

The chain employs TRBV6-5 and TRBJ1-3; D not certain. Germline CDR1 reads MNHEY; CDR2 reads SVGAGI. V was clipped by 7 bases and J by 6 bases, with 13 bases between them. The CDR3 is made up of 13 amino acids. CDR3 protein: CASTSSGANTIYF. The CDR3 region has the DNA TGTGCCAGCACCTCCTCGGGAGCAAACACCATATATTTT.

This chain joins TRBV4-2 and TRBJ2-3, with a weak D call TRBD2 (5 bases). This CDR3 region has 16 residues. Per the germline V gene, CDR1 is LGHNA and CDR2 is YNFKEQ. Trimming pared 4 bases from V and 1 base from J, leaving 15 bases between. The CDR3: CASSRGLGVRTDTQYF. In nucleotides, the CDR3 is TGTGCCAGCAGCCGAGGTCTCGGGGTCCGCACAGATACGCAGTATTTT.

This chain joins TRBV11-3 and TRBJ2-7; possible D gene TRBD1, 6 bases. CDR1 is SGHNT and CDR2 is YENEEA in the germline V gene. CDR3 length: 14 residues. Trimming shortened V by 5 bases and J by 2 bases, and 13 bases separated the two germline ends. CDR3 protein: CASSPDRNPYEQYF. CDR3 nucleotides: TGTGCCAGCAGCCCAGACAGGAATCCCTACGAGCAGTACTTC.

CDR3 sequence reads: CASSLARLAGNEQFF. CDR3 DNA sequence: TGCGCCAGCAGCTTGGCCCGGCTAGCGGGCAATGAGCAGTTCTTC. V usage is TRBV5-1 and J usage is TRBJ2-1; 8 nucleotides align to TRBD2. Germline-derived CDR1 and CDR2 are SGHRS and YFSETQ. The trim removed 0 bases at V and 6 bases at J, leaving 5 bases unmatched. The CDR3 runs to 15 residues.

This clone has just a few counts. The chain has TRBV18 and TRBJ2-1, with D tentatively TRBD2 (6 bases). Per the germline V gene, CDR1 is KGHSH and CDR2 is LQKENI. This CDR3 is 15 amino acids long. V lost 2 bases, J lost 5 bases, and 13 bases lay in between. The CDR3 is CASSPSRGGDNEQFF. CDR3 DNA sequence: TGTGCCAGCTCACCATCGAGGGGAGGTGACAATGAGCAGTTCTTC.

The rearrangement uses TRBV7-3 and TRBJ2-1, with TRBD2 matching over 7 bases. V trimming: 5 bases; J trimming: 6 bases; junction bases outside the gene matches: 10. The CDR3 length is 15 residues. In germline, CDR1 is SGHTA, CDR2 FQGTGA. The CDR3 sequence is CASSRGSGGGNEQFF. CDR3 nucleotide sequence: TGTGCCAGCAGCCGCGGGTCGGGGGGTGGCAATGAGCAGTTCTTC.

The V gene is TRBV6-5, the J gene TRBJ2-6, with 7 bases aligning to TRBD2. Per the germline V gene, CDR1 is MNHEY and CDR2 is SVGAGI. The junction had 0 bases not matched to a gene; V was cut back by 8 bases and J by 2 bases. The CDR3 is made up of 13 amino acids. The CDR3 loop reads CASRGAGANVLTF. The CDR3 DNA sequence: TGTGCCAGCCGGGGGGCTGGGGCCAACGTCCTGACTTTC.